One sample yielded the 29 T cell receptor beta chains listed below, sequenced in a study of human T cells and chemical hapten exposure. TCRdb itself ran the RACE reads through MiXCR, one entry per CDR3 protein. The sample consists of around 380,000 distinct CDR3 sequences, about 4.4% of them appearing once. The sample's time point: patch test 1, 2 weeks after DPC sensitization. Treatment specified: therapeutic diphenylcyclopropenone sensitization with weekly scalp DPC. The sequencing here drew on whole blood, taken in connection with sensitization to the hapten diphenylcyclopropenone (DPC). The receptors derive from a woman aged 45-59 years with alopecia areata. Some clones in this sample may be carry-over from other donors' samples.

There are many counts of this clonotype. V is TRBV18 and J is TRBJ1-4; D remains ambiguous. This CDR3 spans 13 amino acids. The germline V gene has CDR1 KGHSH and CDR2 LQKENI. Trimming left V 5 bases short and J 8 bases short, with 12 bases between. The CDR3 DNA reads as TGTGCCAGCTCATCTCGGGTAGACGAAAAACTGTTTTTT. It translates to CASSSRVDEKLFF.

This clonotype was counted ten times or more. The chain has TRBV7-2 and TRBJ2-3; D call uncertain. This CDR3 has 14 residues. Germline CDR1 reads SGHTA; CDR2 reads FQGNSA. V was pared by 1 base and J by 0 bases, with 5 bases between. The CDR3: CASSLVTSTDTQYF. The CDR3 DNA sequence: TGTGCCAGCAGCTTAGTAACTAGCACAGATACGCAGTATTTT.

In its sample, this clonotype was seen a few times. The CDR3, as DNA: TGTGCCAGCAGTTCCCAAACGGGGGTTGAAGCTTTCTTT. Its translation: CASSSQTGVEAFF. The chain uses TRBV6-2 or TRBV6-3 and TRBJ1-1; a weak D match, TRBD1 (5 bases). The CDR3 consists of 13 residues. V dropped 4 bases and J dropped 7 bases, with 13 bases sitting between them. Germline CDR1 reads MNHEY; CDR2 reads SVGEGT.

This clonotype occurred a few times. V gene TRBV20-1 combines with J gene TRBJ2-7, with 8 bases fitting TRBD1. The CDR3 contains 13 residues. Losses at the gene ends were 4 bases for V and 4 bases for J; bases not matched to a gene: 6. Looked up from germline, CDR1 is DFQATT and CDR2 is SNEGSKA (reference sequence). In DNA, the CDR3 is TGCAGTGCTAAGTCAGGGGGCAGATACGAGCAGTACTTC. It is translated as CSAKSGGRYEQYF.

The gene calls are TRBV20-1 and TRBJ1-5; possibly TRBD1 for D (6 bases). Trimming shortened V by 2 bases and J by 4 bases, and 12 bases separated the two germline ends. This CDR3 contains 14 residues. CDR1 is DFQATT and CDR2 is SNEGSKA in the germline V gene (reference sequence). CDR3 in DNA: TGCAGTGCTAGACCGGACAGTTTTAATCAGCCCCAGCATTTT. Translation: CSARPDSFNQPQHF.

This chain's CDR3 is CASSLQGRVYGYTF. As DNA, the CDR3 is TGTGCCAGCAGCTTGCAGGGCAGGGTTTACGGCTACACCTTC. V and J are TRBV5-4 and TRBJ1-2, with a weak D call TRBD1 (5 bases). Per the germline V gene, CDR1 is SGHNT and CDR2 is YYREEE (reference sequence). CDR3 size: 14 residues. Trimming left V 1 base short and J 8 bases short, with 15 bases between. Filled out from reference TRBV5-4 and TRBJ1-2, the complete variable domain reads ETGVTQSPTHLIKTRGQQVTLRCSSQSGHNTVSWYQQALGQGPQFIFQYYREEENGRGNFPPRFSGLQFPNYSSELNVNALELDDSALYLCASSLQGRVYGYTFGSGTRLTVV.

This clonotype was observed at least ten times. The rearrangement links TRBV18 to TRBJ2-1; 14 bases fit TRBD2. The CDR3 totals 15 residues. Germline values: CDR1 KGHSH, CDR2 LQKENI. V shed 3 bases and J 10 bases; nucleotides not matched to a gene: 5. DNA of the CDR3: TGTGCCAGCTCACCGGGACTAGCGGGAGTTGGGGAGCAGTTCTTC. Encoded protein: CASSPGLAGVGEQFF.

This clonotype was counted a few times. The CDR3 sequence is CASTQGGLAASSYNEQFF. Written as DNA, the CDR3 is TGTGCCAGCACCCAAGGGGGACTAGCAGCAAGCTCCTACAATGAGCAGTTCTTC. This chain connects TRBV28 to TRBJ2-1; TRBD2 matches at 9 bases. This CDR3 spans 18 amino acids. Germline trimming cut 7 bases from V and 0 bases from J; bases unmatched to any gene: 13. Germline V gene lookup returns CDR1 MDHEN and CDR2 SYDVKM.

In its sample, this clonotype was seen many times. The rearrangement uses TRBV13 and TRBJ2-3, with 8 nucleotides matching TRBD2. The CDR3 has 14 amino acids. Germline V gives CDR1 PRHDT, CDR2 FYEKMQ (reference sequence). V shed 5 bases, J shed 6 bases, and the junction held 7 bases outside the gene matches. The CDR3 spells CASSPGTSIDTQYF. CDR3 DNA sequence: TGTGCCAGCAGCCCAGGGACTAGTATCGATACGCAGTATTTT. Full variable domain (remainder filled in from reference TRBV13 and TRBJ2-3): AAGVIQSPRHLIKEKRETATLKCYPIPRHDTVYWYQQGPGQDPQFLISFYEKMQSDKGSIPDRFSAQQFSDYHSELNMSSLELGDSALYFCASSPGTSIDTQYFGPGTRLTVL.

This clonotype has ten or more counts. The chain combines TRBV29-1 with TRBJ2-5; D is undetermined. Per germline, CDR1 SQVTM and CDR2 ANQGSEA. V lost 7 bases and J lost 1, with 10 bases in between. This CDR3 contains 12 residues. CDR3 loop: CSARRFQETQYF. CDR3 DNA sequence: TGCAGCGCTAGACGGTTCCAAGAGACCCAGTACTTC.

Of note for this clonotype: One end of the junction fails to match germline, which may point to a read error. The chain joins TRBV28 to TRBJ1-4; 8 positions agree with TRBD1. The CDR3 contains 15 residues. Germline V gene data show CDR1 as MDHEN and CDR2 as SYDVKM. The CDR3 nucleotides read TGTGCCAGCAGTTCACGGACAGGGTTGCTTGAAAAACTGTTATTT. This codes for CASSSRTGLLEKLLF. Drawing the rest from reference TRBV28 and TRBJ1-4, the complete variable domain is DVKVTQSSRYLVKRTGEKVFLECVQDMDHENMFWYRQDPGLGLRLIYFSYDVKMKEKGDIPEGYSVSREKKERFSLILESASTNQTSMYLCASSSRTGLLEKLLFGSGTQLSVL.

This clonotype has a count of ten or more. The CDR3 coding sequence is TGCAGTGCTGGGTCGGCGGGGACCTTGAGGGGGACTGAAGCTTTCTTT. Amino acids: CSAGSAGTLRGTEAFF. The J gene is TRBJ1-1, the V gene TRBV20-1; TRBD1 is a possible D gene (6 bases). Looked up from germline, CDR1 is DFQATT and CDR2 is SNEGSKA (reference sequence). The CDR3 is made up of 16 amino acids. V lost 5 bases, J lost 5 bases, and 24 bases lay in between.

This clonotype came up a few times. This CDR3 reads CASSSLSEQYF. The CDR3 DNA reads TGTGCCAGCAGTTCTCTCTCCGAGCAGTACTTC. This chain uses TRBV6-1 with TRBJ2-7; D gene ambiguous. This CDR3 has 11 residues. Germline V gives CDR1 MNHNS, CDR2 SASEGT. V shed 5 bases and J shed 6 bases, with 8 bases lying between them.

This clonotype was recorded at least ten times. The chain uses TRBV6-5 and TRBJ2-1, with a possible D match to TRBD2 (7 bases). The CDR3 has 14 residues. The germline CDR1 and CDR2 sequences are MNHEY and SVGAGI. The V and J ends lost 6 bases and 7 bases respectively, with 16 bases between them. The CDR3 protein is CASSGGGGGNEQFF. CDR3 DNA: TGTGCCAGCAGCGGGGGCGGGGGAGGGAATGAGCAGTTCTTC.

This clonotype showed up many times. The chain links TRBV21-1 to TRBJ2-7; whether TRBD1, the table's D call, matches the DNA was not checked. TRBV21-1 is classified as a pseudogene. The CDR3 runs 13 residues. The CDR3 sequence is CASPGTLTYEQYF. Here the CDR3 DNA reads TGTGCCAGCCCCGGGACACTTACCTACGAGCAGTACTTC.

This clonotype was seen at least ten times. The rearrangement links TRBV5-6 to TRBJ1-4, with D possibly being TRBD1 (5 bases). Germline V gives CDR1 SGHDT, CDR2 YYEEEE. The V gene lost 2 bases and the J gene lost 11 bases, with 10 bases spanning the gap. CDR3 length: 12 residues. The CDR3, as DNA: TGTGCCAGCAGCTTCGGCGAGGGGAAACTGTTTTTT. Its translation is CASSFGEGKLFF.

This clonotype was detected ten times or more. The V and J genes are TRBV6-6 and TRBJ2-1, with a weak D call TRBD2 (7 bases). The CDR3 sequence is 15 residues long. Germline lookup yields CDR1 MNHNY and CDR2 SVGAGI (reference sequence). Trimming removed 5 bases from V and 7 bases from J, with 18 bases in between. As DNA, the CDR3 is TGTGCCAGCAGTCCCCTGAAGGGGGGAGGGAATGAGCAGTTCTTC. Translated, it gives CASSPLKGGGNEQFF.

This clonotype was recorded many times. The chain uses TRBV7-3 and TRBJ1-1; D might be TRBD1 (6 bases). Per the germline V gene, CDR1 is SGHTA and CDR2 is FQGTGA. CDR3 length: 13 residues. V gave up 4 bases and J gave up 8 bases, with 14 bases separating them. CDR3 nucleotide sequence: TGTGCCAGCAGCTCTCACAGGGAAGCCGAAGCTTTCTTT. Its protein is CASSSHREAEAFF.

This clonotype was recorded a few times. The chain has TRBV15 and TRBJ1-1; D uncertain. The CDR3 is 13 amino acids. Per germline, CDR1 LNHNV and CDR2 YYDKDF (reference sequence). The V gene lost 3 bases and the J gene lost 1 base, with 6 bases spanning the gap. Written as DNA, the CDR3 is TGTGCCACCAGCAGGGGATCGAACACTGAAGCTTTCTTT. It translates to CATSRGSNTEAFF.

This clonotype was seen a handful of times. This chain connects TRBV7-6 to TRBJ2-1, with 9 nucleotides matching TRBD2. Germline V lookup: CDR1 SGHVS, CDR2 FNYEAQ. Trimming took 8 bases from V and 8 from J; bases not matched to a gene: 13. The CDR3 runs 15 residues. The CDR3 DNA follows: TGTGCCAGCGCTAAGGCGGTAGCGGGAGAGGATGAGCAGTTCTTC. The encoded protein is CASAKAVAGEDEQFF.

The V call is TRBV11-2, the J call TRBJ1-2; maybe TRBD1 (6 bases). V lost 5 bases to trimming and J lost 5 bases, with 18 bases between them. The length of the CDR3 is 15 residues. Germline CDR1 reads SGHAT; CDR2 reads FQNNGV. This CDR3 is CASSGRGGLGYGYTF. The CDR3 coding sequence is TGTGCCAGCAGCGGCAGGGGAGGCTTAGGGTATGGCTACACCTTC.

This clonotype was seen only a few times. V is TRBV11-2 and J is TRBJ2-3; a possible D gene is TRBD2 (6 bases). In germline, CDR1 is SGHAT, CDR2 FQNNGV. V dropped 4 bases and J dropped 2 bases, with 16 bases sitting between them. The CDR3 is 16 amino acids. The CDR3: CASSSLAGFNTDTQYF. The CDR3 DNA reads TGTGCCAGCAGCTCTCTCGCGGGATTCAACACAGATACGCAGTATTTT.

DNA of the CDR3: TGTGCCAGCAGTTACTCGGGCGCGGGGGCGTACAATGAGCAGTTCTTC. Protein sequence: CASSYSGAGAYNEQFF. The chain employs TRBV6-6 and TRBJ2-1, with D possibly TRBD2 on 7 matching bases. The germline gives CDR1 MNHNY, CDR2 SVGAGI (reference sequence). The CDR3 sequence is 16 residues long. The V gene lost 0 bases and the J gene lost 4 bases, with 13 bases spanning the gap.

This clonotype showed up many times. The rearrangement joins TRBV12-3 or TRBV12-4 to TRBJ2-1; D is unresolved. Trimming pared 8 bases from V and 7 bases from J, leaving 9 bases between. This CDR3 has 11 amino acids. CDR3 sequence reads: CASGLGNEQFF. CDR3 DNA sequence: TGTGCCAGCGGCCTAGGAAATGAGCAGTTCTTC.

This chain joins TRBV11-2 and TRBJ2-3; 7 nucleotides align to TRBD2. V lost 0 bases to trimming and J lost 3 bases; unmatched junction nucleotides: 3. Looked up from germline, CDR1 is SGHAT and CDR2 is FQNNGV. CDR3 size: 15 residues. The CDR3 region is CASSLELARTDTQYF. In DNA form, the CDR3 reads TGTGCCAGCAGCTTAGAACTAGCGAGGACAGATACGCAGTATTTT.

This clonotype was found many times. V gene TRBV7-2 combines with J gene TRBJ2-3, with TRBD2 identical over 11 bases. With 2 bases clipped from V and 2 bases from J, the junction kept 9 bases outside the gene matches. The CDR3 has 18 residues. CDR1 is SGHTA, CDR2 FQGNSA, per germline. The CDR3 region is CASSLNRLAGGFTDTQYF. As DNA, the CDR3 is TGTGCCAGCAGCTTAAATCGTCTAGCGGGGGGATTCACAGATACGCAGTATTTT.

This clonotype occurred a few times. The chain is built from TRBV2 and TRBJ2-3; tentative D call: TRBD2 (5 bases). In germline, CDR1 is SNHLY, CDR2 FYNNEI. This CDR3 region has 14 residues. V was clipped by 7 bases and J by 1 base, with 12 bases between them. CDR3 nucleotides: TGTGCCAGCACAAGGGAGTTACGCACAGATACGCAGTATTTT. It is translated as CASTRELRTDTQYF.

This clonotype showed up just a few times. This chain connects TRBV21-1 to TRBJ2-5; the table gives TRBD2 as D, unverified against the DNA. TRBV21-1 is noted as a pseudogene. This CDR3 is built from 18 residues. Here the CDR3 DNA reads TGTGCCAGAAACCCCGGGACTAGCGGGATCGGGGGACAGGAGACCCAGTACTTC. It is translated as CARNPGTSGIGGQETQYF.

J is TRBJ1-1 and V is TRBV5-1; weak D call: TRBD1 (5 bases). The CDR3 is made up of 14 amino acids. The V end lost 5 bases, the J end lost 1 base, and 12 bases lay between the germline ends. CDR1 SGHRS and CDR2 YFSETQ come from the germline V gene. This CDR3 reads CASRLDTGNTEAFF. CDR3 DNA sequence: TGCGCCAGCAGACTAGATACAGGGAACACTGAAGCTTTCTTT.